This TCR beta chain was obtained from a study of blood T cells in healthy people across ages. Through a sample-barcoded 5' primer and a J-beta primer mix, a second PCR was run for roughly 6 to 12 cycles. TCRdb reanalysed the 5' RACE reads using MiXCR and keeps one entry per CDR3 protein. The sample shows about a million distinct CDR3 sequences, about 44% of them seen only once. As for this clonotype: What it recognizes is unknown.

The V gene's germline CDR1 is MGHRA and CDR2 YSYEKL. The V end lost 6 bases, the J end lost 2 bases, and 10 bases lay between the germline ends. The CDR3 has 13 residues. Study-wide results and caveats: The diversity estimates, figures obtained from one million T cells, were considered underestimates.

This sequence originates from a man in his thirties or forties in good health. Sequenced sample: blood. The chain joins TRBV4-1 to TRBJ2-5; tentative D call: TRBD1 (6 bases). CDR3 bases: TGCGCCAGCAGGCAGGGGATGCAAGAGACCCAGTACTTC. Protein: CASRQGMQETQYF.